This TCR beta chain stems from a study of CD8 T cells in ankylosing spondylitis (TCRdb year 2017). Study-wide context: T cell receptor beta repertoires were profiled in healthy donors and ankylosing spondylitis patients so that disease-linked TCR variants could be found. In total, the full study cohort was made up of nearly 110 healthy donors and about two dozen ankylosing spondylitis patients. Peripheral blood samples were taken, and synovial fluid was additionally collected from ankylosing spondylitis patients. Broader findings and caveats from the paper: In peripheral blood, the disease-linked clones were found at relatively low frequencies and had a CD8+ phenotype. Significant enrichment of the disease-linked clones was reported in matched synovial fluid samples from ankylosing spondylitis patients. Some TCR beta motif variants had previously been reported in synovial fluid and blood of reactive arthritis patients, which suggested common disease-initiation mechanisms. A TCR beta motif of several highly homologous amino acid variants appeared characteristic of blood from ankylosing spondylitis patients.

TCRdb names Illumina HiSeq 2500 as the instrument used. TCR beta libraries were prepared by quantitative 5'-RACE with molecular barcodes. The authors' pipeline ran thus. Disease-linked TCR variants were identified with a new computational method built on a probabilistic model of VDJ rearrangement. TCRdb reprocessed the public reads (quality trimming at Q25 with fastp, clone calling with MiXCR) and kept in-frame beta chains. Every CDR3 protein is listed once, alongside the most common genes and DNA of its rows. The V and J calls and clone size are TCRdb's, not the authors'. The sample data list 400,000 to 450,000 distinct CDR3 sequences, and roughly 17% of these were observed just once. Approximately 1% of the sample lies in the top ten. On this clonotype itself: Its cognate antigen has yet to be identified. There are no base qualities to consult, and no much larger clone falls within one base.

Trimming accounts for 1 base at V and 7 bases at J, while the number of junction bases matched to no gene is 1. From the cysteine up to the phenylalanine, the CDR3 has a length of 13 residues. The CDR3 DNA has 39 bases and is translated from base 1. CDR1 and CDR2 are read off the germline V gene as MNHEY and SVGEGT. This TCR came from a male donor with ankylosing spondylitis. The material sequenced was blood, either unsorted or a sorted T cell fraction (not recorded which). Rearrangement joined TRBV6-2 or TRBV6-3 to TRBJ2-5; 9 junctional bases match TRBD2. CDR3 region: CASSYLREGTQYF. The bases read TGTGCCAGCAGTTACTTGCGGGAGGGGACCCAGTACTTC.